The 4 T cell receptor beta chains below were found in one sample sequenced in a study of cytomegalovirus exposure and HLA in healthy donors. The study ran its PCR with 60 Vbeta and 13 Jbeta primers. Sequencing used immunoSEQ multiplex PCR; TCRdb keeps in-frame clones, though not all of them. The sample has some 200,000 clones, around 76% seen once. Material for sequencing was PBMCs. These receptors all stem from a man younger than 35 in good health and CMV-seronegative.

This rearrangement joins TRBV11-3 to TRBJ2-2; D not certain. This CDR3 contains 18 residues. V lost 3 bases to trimming and J lost 1 base, with 18 bases between them. Germline values: CDR1 SGHNT, CDR2 YENEEA. The CDR3 nucleotides read TGTGCCAGCAGCTTGGCAACTACGAGCGCGATGAACACCGGGGAGCTGTTTTTT. Amino acid sequence: CASSLATTSAMNTGELFF.

The chain recombines TRBV6-1 with TRBJ1-4; no reliable D call. From germline, CDR1 is MNHNS and CDR2 SASEGT. The CDR3 runs 15 residues. V lost 7 bases, J lost 3 bases, and 15 bases lay in between. The CDR3 DNA follows: TGTGCCAGCACCCAAGGAGTCGAACCTAATGAAAAACTGTTTTTT. This gives the protein CASTQGVEPNEKLFF.

V usage is TRBV25-1 and J usage is TRBJ1-1; the D is unclear. The CDR3 spans 12 residues. V shed 5 bases and J shed 4 bases, with 8 bases lying between them. Germline assignment: CDR1 MGHDK and CDR2 SYGVNS. The CDR3 nucleotides are TGTGCCAGCAGTTCGTACGGCACTGAAGCTTTCTTT. This encodes CASSSYGTEAFF.

This sequence joins TRBV7-9 and TRBJ2-7, with 9 bases fitting TRBD2. The CDR3 runs to 15 residues. Trimming took 5 bases from V and 4 from J; bases not matched to a gene: 9. CDR1 SEHNR and CDR2 FQNEAQ come from the germline V gene (reference sequence). The CDR3 nucleotides read TGTGCCAGCAGCCCCGGCGGGAGGGGGTCGTACGAGCAGTACTTC. It codes for CASSPGGRGSYEQYF.